The 31 T cell receptor beta chains reported below all come from one sample, sequenced in a study of control samples from healthy donors and cancer patients. Clones were sequenced by immunoSEQ multiplex PCR, and TCRdb holds only the in-frame ones, with some missing. The sample records 25,000 to 35,000 clones, 75% to 95% being singletons. Source material: PBMCs. These receptors were collected from a man aged 50 or older with lung cancer.

This clone came up once. The gene calls are TRBV3-1 (or the pseudogene TRBV3-2) and TRBJ2-3; D call uncertain. Trimming cost V 0 bases and J 0 bases, with 10 bases left between them. The CDR3 loop spans 16 amino acids. Germline lookup yields CDR1 LGHDT and CDR2 YNNKEL (reference sequence). The CDR3 spells CASSQDLSSSTDTQYF. In DNA form, the CDR3 reads TGTGCCAGCAGCCAAGATCTAAGTAGCAGCACAGATACGCAGTATTTT.

This sequence joins TRBV6-6 and TRBJ2-3; D remains ambiguous. Germline V gene data show CDR1 as MNHNY and CDR2 as SVGAGI (reference sequence). The CDR3 runs 12 residues. Trimming left V 8 bases short and J 4 bases short, with 10 bases between. CDR3 residues: CASGPIADTQYF. The CDR3 DNA sequence: TGTGCCAGCGGCCCTATCGCAGATACGCAGTATTTT.

The chain employs TRBV25-1 and TRBJ2-3, with 9 bases matching TRBD2. V gave up 0 bases and J gave up 2 bases; unmatched junction bases: 6. This CDR3 contains 17 residues. Germline CDR1 MGHDK, CDR2 SYGVNS. The CDR3 sequence is CASSEYGAGGPTDTQYF. CDR3 DNA sequence: TGTGCCAGCAGTGAATATGGAGCGGGGGGCCCCACAGATACGCAGTATTTT.

The V and J genes are TRBV19 and TRBJ1-4; 9 bases are shared with TRBD1. With V trimmed by 3 bases and J by 7 bases, 6 bases remained unmatched. CDR1 and CDR2 (germline): LNHDA, SQIVND (reference sequence). The CDR3 consists of 15 residues. CDR3 sequence (DNA): TGTGCCAGTAGTATCTGGACAGGGGAGGCTGAAAAACTGTTTTTT. Translated, it gives CASSIWTGEAEKLFF.

The CDR3 DNA sequence: TGCAGCGTTGTTCAGCGGGTTGCTTTGGAGACCCAGTACTTC. This sequence encodes CSVVQRVALETQYF. This chain connects TRBV29-1 to TRBJ2-5; maybe TRBD2 (6 bases). The germline V gene has CDR1 SQVTM and CDR2 ANQGSEA. V shed 4 bases and J shed 5 bases, with 17 bases lying between them. There are 14 residues in the CDR3.

The gene calls are TRBV7-2 and TRBJ1-2; no definite D call. The germline V gene has CDR1 SGHTA and CDR2 FQGNSA. V was clipped by 0 bases and J by 6 bases, with 14 bases between them. The CDR3 runs to 15 residues. CDR3 loop: CASSLAATLDDGYTF. CDR3 bases: TGTGCCAGCAGCTTAGCAGCCACCCTGGACGATGGCTACACCTTC.

The rearrangement joins TRBV7-2 to TRBJ2-3; maybe TRBD2 (7 bases). Trimming cost V 8 bases and J 4 bases, with 16 bases left between them. Germline V gene data show CDR1 as SGHTA and CDR2 as FQGNSA. The CDR3 spans 14 residues. CDR3 in amino acids: CASEGGGPSDTQYF. CDR3 nucleotides: TGTGCCAGCGAAGGGGGGGGGCCGTCAGATACGCAGTATTTT.

The chain combines TRBV19 with TRBJ2-3; 10 nucleotides agree with TRBD2. This CDR3 comprises 16 residues. Germline assignment: CDR1 LNHDA and CDR2 SQIVND (reference sequence). Trimming took 5 bases from V and 5 from J; bases not matched to a gene: 10. As DNA, the CDR3 is TGTGCCAGTAGTGCCCTTCTAGCGGGGGAAGGAGATACGCAGTATTTT. This codes for CASSALLAGEGDTQYF.

This clone was picked up a small number of times. The chain uses TRBV5-1 and TRBJ2-2, with 8 positions matching TRBD1. In germline, CDR1 is SGHRS, CDR2 YFSETQ. Germline trimming cut 4 bases from V and 4 bases from J; bases unmatched to any gene: 6. CDR3 length: 15 amino acids. CDR3 protein: CASSTTTGGTGELFF. CDR3 coding DNA: TGCGCCAGCAGCACAACAACAGGGGGCACCGGGGAGCTGTTTTTT.

CDR3 loop: CASSPTGLGTEAFF. DNA of the CDR3: TGCGCCAGCAGCCCAACAGGGTTGGGAACTGAAGCTTTCTTT. The rearrangement joins TRBV5-1 to TRBJ1-1; D perhaps matches TRBD1 (6 bases). This CDR3 has 14 residues. V lost 4 bases, J lost 5 bases, and 15 bases lay in between. Germline lookup yields CDR1 SGHRS and CDR2 YFSETQ.

The chain uses TRBV18 and TRBJ1-2; D remains unclear. CDR3 length: 14 residues. V lost 2 bases, J lost 6 bases, and 13 bases lay in between. Looked up from germline, CDR1 is KGHSH and CDR2 is LQKENI. The CDR3 sequence is CASSPYDPNDGYTF. The DNA of the CDR3 is TGTGCCAGCTCACCATACGACCCGAACGATGGCTACACCTTC.

V is TRBV19 and J is TRBJ1-3; D gene uncertain. The length of the CDR3 is 13 residues. The germline V and J ends were trimmed by 3 bases and 10 bases, with 13 bases remaining between them. From germline, CDR1 is LNHDA and CDR2 SQIVND (reference sequence). As DNA, the CDR3 is TGTGCCAGTAGTATGAAGTCCGATCTTACCATATATTTT. Translated, it gives CASSMKSDLTIYF.

This chain uses TRBV6-5 with TRBJ2-7; D is unresolved. Per the germline V gene, CDR1 is MNHEY and CDR2 is SVGAGI. Trimming removed 7 bases from V and 2 bases from J, with 15 bases in between. The CDR3 runs to 14 residues. The CDR3 region has the DNA TGTGCCAGCACCCCCCAGCGCGGAACCTACGAGCAGTACTTC. Amino acid sequence: CASTPQRGTYEQYF.

This clone ranks as large. The J gene is TRBJ2-7, the V gene TRBV9; TRBD2 matches 7 bases. This CDR3 spans 15 amino acids. The germline V gene encodes CDR1 SGDLS and CDR2 YYNGEE. J lost 1 base, V lost 3 bases, and 7 bases had no gene match. CDR3: CASSAGAGPSYEQYF. The CDR3 DNA reads TGTGCCAGCAGCGCCGGAGCGGGGCCATCCTACGAGCAGTACTTC. The full variable domain, in which reference TRBV9 and TRBJ2-7 provide the parts outside the CDR3, is DSGVTQTPKHLITATGQRVTLRCSPRSGDLSVYWYQQSLDQGLQFLIQYYNGEERAKGNILERFSAQQFPDLHSELNLSSLELGDSALYFCASSAGAGPSYEQYFGPGTRLTVT.

The chain combines TRBV4-3 with TRBJ2-2, with 9 bases that match TRBD1. The CDR3 extends over 18 amino acids. V dropped 0 bases and J dropped 3; count of bases not matched to a gene: 8. Looked up from germline, CDR1 is LGHNA and CDR2 is YSLEER. CDR3 nucleotides: TGCGCCAGCAGCCAAGACCCCCGGACAGGGGAGGACACCGGGGAGCTGTTTTTT. This gives the protein CASSQDPRTGEDTGELFF.

The chain is built from TRBV12-3 or TRBV12-4 and TRBJ1-2; D call uncertain. Trimming removed 4 bases at V and 5 bases at J, with 11 bases between. CDR3 length: 13 residues. CDR3 nucleotide sequence: TGTGCCAGCAGTTCCCACGAAGGATATGGCTACACCTTC. This sequence encodes CASSSHEGYGYTF.

The V and J genes are TRBV28 and TRBJ2-5, with D perhaps TRBD2 (5 bases). Germline V gene sequence: CDR1 MDHEN, CDR2 SYDVKM. The ends were cut back, 2 bases at V and 5 bases at J, with 9 bases in the middle. CDR3 size: 13 residues. Here the CDR3 reads CASSLGGRETQYF. The CDR3 DNA sequence: TGTGCCAGCAGTTTAGGAGGTCGGGAGACCCAGTACTTC.

This rearrangement joins TRBV10-3 to TRBJ1-4, with D hard to call. Germline-derived CDR1 and CDR2 are ENHRY and SYGVKD. Trimming took off 2 bases at V and 5 bases at J, with 6 bases between the two ends. The CDR3 spans 13 residues. CDR3 protein: CAISEPMNEKLFF. The CDR3 DNA sequence: TGTGCCATCAGTGAGCCCATGAATGAAAAACTGTTTTTT.

V is TRBV6-6 and J is TRBJ1-3; TRBD1 matches at 7 bases. The CDR3 extends over 16 amino acids. Germline values: CDR1 MNHNY, CDR2 SVGAGI (reference sequence). V trimming: 6 bases; J trimming: 0 bases; junction bases outside the gene matches: 8. The CDR3 DNA reads as TGTGCCAGCAGCAGGGACAGTCTCTACTCTGGAAACACCATATATTTT. It codes for CASSRDSLYSGNTIYF.

This chain connects TRBV7-9 to TRBJ1-1; 8 bases map to TRBD1. This CDR3 comprises 15 residues. Germline V lookup: CDR1 SEHNR, CDR2 FQNEAQ (reference sequence). After removal of 2 bases from V and 6 bases from J, the junction contained 8 bases not matched to a gene. In nucleotides, the CDR3 is TGTGCCAGCAGCTTACCGACAGGGGACGGTGCTGAAGCTTTCTTT. Translated: CASSLPTGDGAEAFF. Drawing the rest from reference TRBV7-9 and TRBJ1-1, the complete variable domain is DTGVSQNPRHKITKRGQNVTFRCDPISEHNRLYWYRQTLGQGPEFLTYFQNEAQLEKSRLLSDRFSAERPKGSFSTLEIQRTEQGDSAMYLCASSLPTGDGAEAFFGQGTRLTVV.

The chain couples TRBV18 to TRBJ2-7; TRBD1 matches 8 bases. The trim removed 2 bases at V and 0 bases at J, leaving 6 bases unmatched. The germline gives CDR1 KGHSH, CDR2 LQKENI. The CDR3 has 16 amino acids. In DNA, the CDR3 is TGTGCCAGCTCACCAGCAGGGGGCGCAAGCTCCTACGAGCAGTACTTC. Translating it yields CASSPAGGASSYEQYF.

J is TRBJ2-5 and V is TRBV5-3; 9 bases line up with TRBD2. TRBV5-3 is sorted into the ORF group, with uncertain function. The CDR3 runs 19 residues. The ends lost 0 bases at V and 5 bases at J; junction bases unmatched: 17. The CDR3, as DNA: TGTGCCAGAAGCTTGGCCGCTAGCGGGGACCCCCCAATCATGGAGACCCAGTACTTC. Translation gives CARSLAASGDPPIMETQYF.

The genes are TRBV28 and TRBJ2-2; 9 nucleotides agree with TRBD1. Per the germline V gene, CDR1 is MDHEN and CDR2 is SYDVKM. J gave up 3 bases and V 4 bases, and 6 bases lay outside the gene matches. The CDR3 is made up of 16 amino acids. The CDR3, as DNA: TGTGCCAGCAGTTCCGAGACAGGGGGGGACACCGGGGAGCTGTTTTTT. Translating it yields CASSSETGGDTGELFF. Using reference TRBV28 and TRBJ2-2 for the parts outside the CDR3, the full variable domain is DVKVTQSSRYLVKRTGEKVFLECVQDMDHENMFWYRQDPGLGLRLIYFSYDVKMKEKGDIPEGYSVSREKKERFSLILESASTNQTSMYLCASSSETGGDTGELFFGEGSRLTVL.

The chain joins TRBV5-1 to TRBJ1-1; D gene unclear. Germline-derived CDR1 and CDR2 are SGHRS and YFSETQ. With 0 bases removed from V and 4 bases from J, the gap between germline ends came to 7 bases. The CDR3 is made up of 13 amino acids. The CDR3 sequence is CASSLEAPTEAFF. As DNA, the CDR3 is TGCGCCAGCAGCTTGGAGGCGCCCACTGAAGCTTTCTTT.

The rearrangement joins TRBV18 to TRBJ2-1; TRBD1 matches at 9 bases. V lost 3 bases, J lost 9 bases, and 3 bases stayed unmatched. Germline V CDR1 and CDR2: KGHSH, LQKENI. There are 13 residues in the CDR3. The CDR3 region has the DNA TGTGCCAGCTCACCGGGACAGGGCGGTGAGCAGTTCTTC. Translation gives CASSPGQGGEQFF.

The genes are TRBV12-3 or TRBV12-4 and TRBJ1-4; D gene ambiguous. The V end was cut by 6 bases, the J end by 7 bases, with 12 bases between. The CDR3 is made up of 13 amino acids. CDR3 DNA: TGTGCCAGCAGGGTAACAAGGGCTGAAAAACTGTTTTTT. Protein: CASRVTRAEKLFF.

V usage is TRBV7-3 and J usage is TRBJ2-5; 9 bases are a match to TRBD2. Germline V gene lookup returns CDR1 SGHTA and CDR2 FQGTGA. CDR3 length equals 15 residues. V gave up 1 base and J gave up 5 bases; unmatched junction bases: 5. The CDR3 is CASSLMALAGETQYF. In nucleotides, the CDR3 is TGTGCCAGCAGCTTAATGGCCCTAGCGGGGGAGACCCAGTACTTC.

The CDR3 bases are TGTGCCATCAGTCGACAGGGGGGAGAAGCTTTCTTT. Protein: CAISRQGGEAFF. V usage is TRBV10-3 and J usage is TRBJ1-1; 9 nucleotides agree with TRBD1. J gave up 8 bases and V 5 bases, and 3 bases lay outside the gene matches. The CDR3 has 12 amino acids. Per germline, CDR1 ENHRY and CDR2 SYGVKD.

The chain carries TRBV18 and TRBJ2-5; D tentatively reads TRBD1 or TRBD2 (6 bases each). The V and J ends lost 10 bases and 2 bases respectively, with 17 bases between them. CDR1 is KGHSH, CDR2 LQKENI, per germline. The CDR3 extends over 14 amino acids. The CDR3 loop reads CATKPGAAQETQYF. The CDR3, as DNA: TGTGCCACCAAACCGGGGGCGGCTCAAGAGACCCAGTACTTC.

The V and J genes are TRBV24-1 and TRBJ1-5, with D possibly TRBD1 on 5 matching bases. The CDR3 consists of 14 residues. Trimming stripped 3 bases from V and 11 bases from J, with 16 bases between. Germline values: CDR1 KGHDR, CDR2 SFDVKD. CDR3 in amino acids: CATSDGGTVEAQHF. DNA of the CDR3: TGTGCCACCAGTGATGGGGGGACCGTCGAAGCCCAGCATTTT.

In its sample, this clone was seen once. The junction departs from the called germline gene at one end, perhaps through a read error. V is TRBV2 and J is TRBJ1-1; D not certain. CDR3 length: 12 amino acids. Germline values: CDR1 SNHLY, CDR2 FYNNEI. The CDR3 here is CASGREGLHGLF. The CDR3 DNA reads as TGTGCCAGCGGGAGGGAAGGGCTCCATGGCCTCTTT.